Following are 26 T cell receptor beta chains from one sample sequenced in a study of chemoradiotherapy in HPV16-positive cancers. Generated by immunoSEQ multiplex PCR, the TCRdb table keeps only in-frame clones and is missing some. The sample has hundreds of clones, roughly 22% seen once. This sample was taken from a patient who underwent chemoradiotherapy. The receptor set was obtained from a human donor with HPV-associated anogenital cancer.

This clone was detected a few times. The chain recombines TRBV14 with TRBJ1-2; the D is unclear. The CDR3 sequence is 12 residues long. The germline CDR1 and CDR2 sequences are SGHDN and FVKESK. The V gene lost 4 bases and the J gene lost 0 bases, with 3 bases spanning the gap. CDR3 sequence (DNA): TGTGCCAGCAGCCTTGCTAACTATGGCTACACCTTC. Protein product: CASSLANYGYTF.

This clone was counted between two and nine times. The chain links TRBV5-1 to TRBJ2-7; D gene uncertain. The V end lost 1 base, the J end lost 0 bases, and 5 bases lay between the germline ends. CDR1 and CDR2 from the germline V gene are SGHRS and YFSETQ. The CDR3 covers 13 residues. CDR3 amino acids: CASSLYPSYEQYF. The CDR3, as DNA: TGCGCCAGCAGCTTGTATCCCTCCTACGAGCAGTACTTC.

The chain combines TRBV5-1 with TRBJ1-5; D not certain. The CDR3 runs to 15 residues. The germline V and J ends were trimmed by 0 bases and 0 bases, with 7 bases remaining between them. Germline CDR1 and CDR2: SGHRS and YFSETQ. The CDR3 spells CASSLAGISNQPQHF. The CDR3 coding sequence is TGCGCCAGCAGCTTGGCCGGGATTAGCAATCAGCCCCAGCATTTT. Full variable domain (outside the CDR3, taken from reference TRBV5-1 and TRBJ1-5): KAGVTQTPRYLIKTRGQQVTLSCSPISGHRSVSWYQQTPGQGLQFLFEYFSETQRNKGNFPGRFSGRQFSNSRSEMNVSTLELGDSALYLCASSLAGISNQPQHFGDGTRLSIL.

This chain joins TRBV29-1 and TRBJ2-5; 10 bases agree with TRBD2. This CDR3 is built from 15 residues. In germline, CDR1 is SQVTM, CDR2 ANQGSEA. J was trimmed by 4 bases and V by 3 bases; bases with no gene match: 8. CDR3: CSVDGLAEGRETQYF. The DNA for the CDR3 is TGCAGCGTTGACGGACTAGCGGAGGGGAGAGAGACCCAGTACTTC.

DNA of the CDR3: TGTGCCAGCAGCTCTAATTACGAGCAGTACTTC. Amino acid sequence: CASSSNYEQYF. The V and J genes are TRBV6-6 and TRBJ2-7; D not resolved. The germline V gene has CDR1 MNHNY and CDR2 SVGAGI (reference sequence). There are 11 residues in the CDR3. Trimming removed 6 bases from V and 4 bases from J, with 7 bases in between.

The chain uses TRBV11-2 and TRBJ2-3; 15 positions agree with TRBD2. The CDR3 length is 16 residues. J lost 3 bases, V lost 8 bases, and 6 bases had no gene match. Germline CDR1 SGHAT, CDR2 FQNNGV. CDR3 DNA: TGTGCCAGCGGGGGACTAGCGGGAGGAAGGACAGATACGCAGTATTTT. Translated: CASGGLAGGRTDTQYF.

This rearrangement joins TRBV20-1 to TRBJ2-1, with 7 bases fitting TRBD2. From germline, CDR1 is DFQATT and CDR2 SNEGSKA (reference sequence). The CDR3 spans 11 residues. V lost 3 bases, J lost 10 bases, and 3 bases stayed unmatched. CDR3 bases: TGCAGTGCTAGTTCGGGAGGAGAGCAGTTCTTC. This gives the protein CSASSGGEQFF.

A few counts support this clone. CDR3 coding DNA: TGTGCCAGCAGCTTGTGGGAAAGAACAGATACGCAGTATTTT. Translated, it gives CASSLWERTDTQYF. This rearrangement joins TRBV5-5 to TRBJ2-3; D ambiguous. The CDR3 is 14 amino acids. V lost 1 base to trimming and J lost 3 bases, with 9 bases between them. Germline V gene sequence: CDR1 SGHKS, CDR2 YYEKEE (reference sequence). The variable domain in full, completed from reference TRBV5-5 and TRBJ2-3, reads DAGVTQSPTHLIKTRGQQVTLRCSPISGHKSVSWYQQVLGQGPQFIFQYYEKEERGRGNFPDRFSARQFPNYSSELNVNALLLGDSALYLCASSLWERTDTQYFGPGTRLTVL.

In this sample, this clone turned up a few times. V is TRBV27 and J is TRBJ2-2; unclear D gene. Germline-derived CDR1 and CDR2 are MNHEY and SMNVEV (reference sequence). V gave up 7 bases and J gave up 4 bases, with 4 bases separating them. The CDR3 has 11 residues. CDR3 loop: CASMGTGELFF. The CDR3 DNA reads TGTGCCAGCATGGGCACCGGGGAGCTGTTTTTT.

The V call is TRBV9, the J call TRBJ1-1; no clear D. This CDR3 is built from 13 residues. The germline V gene has CDR1 SGDLS and CDR2 YYNGEE. V was cut by 0 bases and J by 6 bases, with 9 bases left in between. The DNA of the CDR3 is TGTGCCAGCAGCGTAGGACCGGATTCTGAAGCTTTCTTT. Amino acids: CASSVGPDSEAFF.

CDR3 sequence (DNA): TGTGCCAGCAGCGTATGGGGGGGGCGCGAAGAGCAGTTCTTC. It specifies CASSVWGGREEQFF. The chain recombines TRBV9 with TRBJ2-1, with D perhaps TRBD2 (7 bases). V shed 1 base and J shed 10 bases, with 15 bases lying between them. The CDR3 length is 14 residues. The germline gives CDR1 SGDLS, CDR2 YYNGEE.

V gene TRBV7-2 combines with J gene TRBJ1-5, with D unclear. This CDR3 spans 15 amino acids. V dropped 5 bases and J dropped 3 bases, with 14 bases sitting between them. Germline V gives CDR1 SGHTA, CDR2 FQGNSA. CDR3 DNA sequence: TGTGCCAGCAGCCAGACCGGGATGGTCAATCAGCCCCAGCATTTT. Amino acids: CASSQTGMVNQPQHF.

A few counts support this clone. The chain uses TRBV7-2 and TRBJ1-1; the D is unclear. V lost 5 bases and J 7 bases, leaving 8 bases between the germline ends. Germline loops: CDR1 SGHTA, CDR2 FQGNSA. CDR3 length: 11 residues. The CDR3 sequence: CASSPRSEAFF. DNA of the CDR3: TGTGCCAGCAGCCCCCGGAGTGAAGCTTTCTTT.

The DNA for the CDR3 is TGCGCCAGCAGCTTGGCGGGACAGTACGATAACTATGGCTACACCTTC. This sequence encodes CASSLAGQYDNYGYTF. V and J are TRBV5-1 and TRBJ1-2; TRBD1 matches 7 bases. The J segment lost 1 base and the V segment lost 0 bases, leaving 6 bases of the junction unmatched. This CDR3 has 16 amino acids. Germline CDR1 reads SGHRS; CDR2 reads YFSETQ.

The gene calls are TRBV9 and TRBJ2-7; D unclear. Looked up from germline, CDR1 is SGDLS and CDR2 is YYNGEE. The germline V and J ends were trimmed by 0 bases and 6 bases, with 13 bases remaining between them. This CDR3 spans 14 amino acids. The CDR3, as DNA: TGTGCCAGCAGCGTAGTCCCCGATCCTAGCGAGCAGTACTTC. This codes for CASSVVPDPSEQYF.

This clone was recorded a few times. CDR3 sequence: CASSTALEQFF. In nucleotides, the CDR3 is TGTGCCAGCAGCACTGCCTTAGAGCAGTTCTTC. This chain joins TRBV27 and TRBJ2-1; D ambiguous. Germline CDR1 MNHEY, CDR2 SMNVEV (reference sequence). The CDR3 has 11 amino acids. Trimming left V 6 bases short and J 10 bases short, with 10 bases between.

This clone showed up just a few times. V and J are TRBV10-2 and TRBJ1-2; the D is unclear. The V end lost 5 bases, the J end lost 4 bases, and 17 bases lay between the germline ends. The CDR3 runs 15 residues. CDR1 and CDR2 (germline): WSHSY, SAAADI. As DNA, the CDR3 is TGCGCCAGCAGTAGGGCTGGGAATTTTATCTATGGCTACACCTTC. It encodes CASSRAGNFIYGYTF.

V gene TRBV20-1 combines with J gene TRBJ1-2; D gene ambiguous. The germline CDR1 and CDR2 sequences are DFQATT and SNEGSKA (reference sequence). This CDR3 comprises 11 residues. V was trimmed by 6 bases and J by 2 bases, leaving 7 bases between them. CDR3 residues: CSAGGNYGYTF. CDR3 coding DNA: TGCAGTGCAGGAGGGAACTATGGCTACACCTTC.

The DNA for the CDR3 is TGCAGTGCTAGAGCTGAAAAACTGTTTTTT. Its translation is CSARAEKLFF. The V gene is TRBV20-1, the J gene TRBJ1-4; no firm D call. V shed 1 base and J shed 7 bases, with 1 base lying between them. This CDR3 comprises 10 residues. CDR1 and CDR2 from the germline V gene are DFQATT and SNEGSKA (reference sequence).

Written as DNA, the CDR3 is TGCAGCGTTGAAGCGAGGACTAGCGCCCACTACAATGAGCAGTTCTTC. Its translation: CSVEARTSAHYNEQFF. This chain connects TRBV29-1 to TRBJ2-1; the match to TRBD2 covers 9 bases. V lost 1 base, J lost 3 bases, and 7 bases stayed unmatched. The germline gives CDR1 SQVTM, CDR2 ANQGSEA. The CDR3 covers 16 residues.

This clone has more than one count but fewer than ten. The chain combines TRBV5-1 with TRBJ1-1; 7 nucleotides agree with TRBD1. The junction had 7 bases not matched to a gene; V was cut back by 4 bases and J by 7 bases. Germline CDR1 SGHRS, CDR2 YFSETQ. The CDR3 is made up of 13 amino acids. The CDR3 spells CASSRGQADEAFF. CDR3 nucleotide sequence: TGCGCCAGCAGCCGTGGACAGGCAGATGAAGCTTTCTTT. The entire variable domain, with the rest obtained from reference TRBV5-1 and TRBJ1-1, is as follows: KAGVTQTPRYLIKTRGQQVTLSCSPISGHRSVSWYQQTPGQGLQFLFEYFSETQRNKGNFPGRFSGRQFSNSRSEMNVSTLELGDSALYLCASSRGQADEAFFGQGTRLTVV.

This clone has more than one count but fewer than ten. V gene TRBV20-1 combines with J gene TRBJ1-2; D is possibly TRBD1 (5 bases). V shed 3 bases and J shed 6 bases, with 8 bases lying between them. Germline V gene data show CDR1 as DFQATT and CDR2 as SNEGSKA (reference sequence). The CDR3 has 11 residues. This CDR3 reads CSASAGDGYTF. The CDR3 region has the DNA TGCAGTGCTAGTGCGGGGGATGGCTACACCTTC.

Only a few counts were recorded for this clone. The chain is built from TRBV20-1 and TRBJ1-2, with D unclear. V lost 6 bases and J 7 bases, leaving 12 bases between the germline ends. Germline CDR1 reads DFQATT; CDR2 reads SNEGSKA (reference sequence). The CDR3 extends over 11 amino acids. DNA for the CDR3: TGCAGTGCAACAAACTTGGGTGGCTACACCTTC. Protein sequence: CSATNLGGYTF.

This clone was seen a handful of times. The gene calls are TRBV7-2 and TRBJ1-1; D might be TRBD1 (5 bases). Trimming cost V 4 bases and J 4 bases, with 13 bases left between them. Germline V gene sequence: CDR1 SGHTA, CDR2 FQGNSA. The CDR3 sequence is 14 residues long. As DNA, the CDR3 is TGTGCCAGCAGCTGGGAACCGGGGACCACTGAAGCTTTCTTT. Its translation is CASSWEPGTTEAFF.

J is TRBJ2-2 and V is TRBV5-1; D unclear. V was cut by 3 bases and J by 8 bases, with 8 bases left in between. CDR3 length: 12 amino acids. The germline V gene encodes CDR1 SGHRS and CDR2 YFSETQ. CDR3 DNA: TGCGCCAGCAGCTCTATGGCTGGGGAGCTGTTTTTT. It encodes CASSSMAGELFF.

This chain links TRBV9 with TRBJ1-6; D remains ambiguous. The CDR3 is 13 residues long. Deletions cut 4 bases from V and 8 bases from J, with 10 bases between. Germline V gene sequence: CDR1 SGDLS, CDR2 YYNGEE. CDR3 loop: CASSLAGDSPLHF. DNA for the CDR3: TGTGCCAGCAGCTTAGCTGGAGATTCACCCCTCCACTTT.